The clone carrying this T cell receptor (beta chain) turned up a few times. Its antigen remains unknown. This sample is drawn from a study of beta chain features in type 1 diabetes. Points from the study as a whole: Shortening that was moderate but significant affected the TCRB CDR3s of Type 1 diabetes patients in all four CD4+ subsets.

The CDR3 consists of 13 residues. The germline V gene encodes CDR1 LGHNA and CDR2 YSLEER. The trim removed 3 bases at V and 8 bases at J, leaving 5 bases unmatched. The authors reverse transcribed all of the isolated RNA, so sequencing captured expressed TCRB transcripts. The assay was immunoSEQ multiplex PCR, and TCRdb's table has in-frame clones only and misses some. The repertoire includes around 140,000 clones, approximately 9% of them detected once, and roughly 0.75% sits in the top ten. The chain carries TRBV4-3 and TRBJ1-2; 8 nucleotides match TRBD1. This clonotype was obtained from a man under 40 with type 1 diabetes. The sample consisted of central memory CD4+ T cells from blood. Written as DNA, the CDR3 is TGCGCCAGCAGCCAGACAGGGGTGGAAGGCTACACCTTC. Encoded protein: CASSQTGVEGYTF.